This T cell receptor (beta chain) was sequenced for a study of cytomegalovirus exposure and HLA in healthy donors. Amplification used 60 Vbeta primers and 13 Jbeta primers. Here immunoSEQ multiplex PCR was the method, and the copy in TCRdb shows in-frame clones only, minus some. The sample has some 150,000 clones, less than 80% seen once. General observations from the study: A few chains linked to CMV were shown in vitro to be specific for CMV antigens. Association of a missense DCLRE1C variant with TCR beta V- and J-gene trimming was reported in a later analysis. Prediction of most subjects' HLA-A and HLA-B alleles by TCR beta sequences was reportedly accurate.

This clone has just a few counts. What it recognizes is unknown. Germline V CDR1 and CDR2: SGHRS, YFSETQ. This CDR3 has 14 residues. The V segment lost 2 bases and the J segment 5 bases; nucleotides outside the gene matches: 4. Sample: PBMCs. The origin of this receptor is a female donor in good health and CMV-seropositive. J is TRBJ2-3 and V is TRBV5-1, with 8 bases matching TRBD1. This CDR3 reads CASSLQGVRDTQYF. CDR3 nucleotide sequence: TGCGCCAGCAGCTTACAGGGGGTGCGAGATACGCAGTATTTT.